A selection of T cell receptor beta chains follows, all from one sample in a study of cytomegalovirus exposure and HLA in healthy donors. Assay used: immunoSEQ multiplex PCR; TCRdb lists only in-frame clones, some missing. This sample has under 200,000 clones, with 75% to 90% found just once. Sequencing was performed on PBMCs. The receptor set was obtained from a male donor in good health and CMV-seronegative. The CDR3 runs from the conserved cysteine through the conserved F or W. D genes are given only for firm matches. Rows give clone size only sometimes, using once, few, many, or a class for an expanded clone.

J | V | D | size | DNA | CDR3
TRBJ1-3 | TRBV7-2 | TRBD1 | - | TGTGCCAGCAGCTTAGTGGCAGGGGGCGGAAACACCATATATTTT | CASSLVAGGGNTIYF
TRBJ2-7 | TRBV6-5 | TRBD1 | - | TGTGCCAGCAGTAGGACAGGGGGCGAGCAGTACTTC | CASSRTGGEQYF
TRBJ2-5 | TRBV7-2 | TRBD2 | - | TGTGCCAGCAGCACCACCTCTAGCGGCCAAGAGACCCAGTACTTC | CASSTTSSGQETQYF
TRBJ2-2 | TRBV7-6 | TRBD1 | - | TGTGCCAGCAGCACGGGACAGGGCAAGGGCACCGGGGAGCTGTTTTTT | CASSTGQGKGTGELFF
TRBJ2-5 | TRBV5-1 | - | once | TGCGCCAGCAGCTTCACCCAGTCGGAGACCCAGTACTTC | CASSFTQSETQYF
TRBJ2-3 | TRBV27 | - | - | TGTGCCAGCAGGAAACATGGACTCGGAGATACGCAGTATTTT | CASRKHGLGDTQYF
TRBJ1-2 | TRBV6-1 | TRBD1 | - | TGTGCCAGCAGTGATTCTAACAGGGGATATGGCTACACCTTC | CASSDSNRGYGYTF
TRBJ2-3 | TRBV7-9 | TRBD2 | - | TGTGCCAGCAGCTCCGACACAGGGACTAGCGGGGGTGTGGCGGATACGCAGTATTTT | CASSSDTGTSGGVADTQYF
TRBJ2-7 | TRBV5-1 | TRBD1 | - | TGCGCCAGCGCGGCGGACAGGCCGACCTACGAGCAGTACTTC | CASAADRPTYEQYF
TRBJ1-5 | TRBV6-1 | TRBD1 | - | TGTGCCAGCAAGTCAGGGGGACAAAATCAGCCCCAGCATTTT | CASKSGGQNQPQHF
TRBJ2-1 | TRBV10-3 | TRBD2 | - | TGTGCCATCAGTTATGGACTAGCGGGGATGGGCAATGAGCAGTTCTTC | CAISYGLAGMGNEQFF
TRBJ2-1 | TRBV18 | - | - | TGTGCCAGCTCCTTACAGGCTCAAGAAGAGCAGTTCTTC | CASSLQAQEEQFF
TRBJ1-5 | TRBV5-6 | TRBD1 | - | TGTGCCAGCACTGACAGGGGGCAGTCCGGCAATCAGCCCCAGCATTTT | CASTDRGQSGNQPQHF
TRBJ1-1 | TRBV6-6 | - | - | TGTGCCAGCGGCAGAGCCAGGGGCGCTGAAGCTTTCTTT | CASGRARGAEAFF
TRBJ1-2 | TRBV2 | TRBD1 | - | TGTGCCAGCAGTCAGGGGGCTAACTCGTACGGCTACACCTTC | CASSQGANSYGYTF
TRBJ2-6 | TRBV2 | TRBD1 | - | TGTGCCAGCAGTGAAGATCAGGGGGCTTATTCTGGGGCCAACGTCCTGACTTTC | CASSEDQGAYSGANVLTF
TRBJ2-1 | TRBV6-5 | TRBD2 | - | TGTGCCAGCAGGACCGGCTGGGGGGGTCGGAATGAGCAGTTCTTC | CASRTGWGGRNEQFF
TRBJ2-7 | TRBV4-3 | TRBD1 | once | TGCGCCAGCAGCCAACAAGCCGGGACAGGGTCCTACGAGCAGTACTTC | CASSQQAGTGSYEQYF
TRBJ1-2 | TRBV6-1 | - | - | TGTGCCAGCAGTGAATACATTAACTATGGCTACACCTTC | CASSEYINYGYTF
TRBJ1-1 | TRBV18 | - | - | TGTGCCAGCTCACCCTTAACAGGTAACACTGAAGCTTTCTTT | CASSPLTGNTEAFF
TRBJ1-2 | TRBV15 | - | - | TGTGCCACCAGCAGTCACAGGACTAGTGGCTACACCTTC | CATSSHRTSGYTF
TRBJ1-6 | TRBV2 | - | - | TGTGCCAGCACTCTTAGACAGGTGCTATATTCACCCCTCCACTTT | CASTLRQVLYSPLHF
TRBJ2-1 | TRBV11-3 | - | - | TGTGCCAGCAGCGGGCTAGCGTCGAATGAGCAGTTCTTC | CASSGLASNEQFF
TRBJ2-2 | TRBV4-2 | - | - | TGTGCCAGCAGCCAGGGGAACAGGGAGACCGGGGAGCTGTTTTTT | CASSQGNRETGELFF
TRBJ2-7 | TRBV29-1 | - | - | TGCAGCGTTGAAGGACGGGCCTACGAGCAGTACTTC | CSVEGRAYEQYF
TRBJ2-1 | TRBV11-3 | TRBD2 | - | TGTGCCAGCAGCACTAGCGGGGGGTACAATGAGCAGTTCTTC | CASSTSGGYNEQFF
TRBJ1-2 | TRBV5-1 | - | - | TGCGCCAGCAGCTTTACAGGTGGCTATGGCTACACCTTC | CASSFTGGYGYTF
TRBJ2-7 | TRBV5-1 | TRBD1 | - | TGCGCCAGCAGCTTGGCCTGGGACAGTCCCTACGAGCAGTACTTC | CASSLAWDSPYEQYF
TRBJ1-4 | TRBV7-6 | TRBD1 | - | TGTGCCAGCAGCCAATTATCAAAACGTGAATACCTACGGGACAGGGGTAATGAAAAACTGTTTTTT | CASSQLSKREYLRDRGNEKLFF
TRBJ1-5 | TRBV19 | TRBD1 | - | TGTGCCAGTAGCCCAGGCGGGACAGGGGGTCAGCCCCAGCATTTT | CASSPGGTGGQPQHF
TRBJ1-1 | TRBV25-1 | - | - | TGTGCCAGCAGTCACGTCGAGGGCGCTGAAGCTTTCTTT | CASSHVEGAEAFF
TRBJ2-3 | TRBV7-9 | - | once | TGTGCCAGCAGCTTAGTTGGGGCAGGGGATACGCAGTATTTT | CASSLVGAGDTQYF
TRBJ1-1 | TRBV11-3 | TRBD1 | few | TGTGCCAGCAGTGCCAGGGGGACTGAAGCTTTCTTT | CASSARGTEAFF
TRBJ2-3 | TRBV7-2 | TRBD2 | - | TGTGCCAGCAGCTTTCCCCCAGGCGGGGGGAGCACAGATACGCAGTATTTT | CASSFPPGGGSTDTQYF
TRBJ2-1 | TRBV2 | - | - | TGTGCCAGCAGTGGGCGGGGCAGGCACTCCTACATTGAGCAGTTCTTC | CASSGRGRHSYIEQFF
TRBJ1-1 | TRBV5-6 | - | - | TGTGCCAGCGCGTGGGCAGGAACAATGAACACTGAAGCTTTCTTT | CASAWAGTMNTEAFF
TRBJ2-7 | TRBV27 | TRBD2 | - | TGTGCCAGCAAGATAAGCGGGGGGGCTGAGGAGCAGTACTTC | CASKISGGAEEQYF
TRBJ2-3 | TRBV6-6 | TRBD1 | - | TGTGCCAGCAGTTACTCGATGAGGGGGCATACAGATACGCAGTATTTT | CASSYSMRGHTDTQYF
TRBJ1-1 | TRBV19 | - | - | TGTGCCAGTAGTGCCCTGCAGGGGCGCCCAGCTTTCTTT | CASSALQGRPAFF
TRBJ1-2 | TRBV29-1 | TRBD1 | - | TGCAGCGCATCAAAACAGGGGGCAGGCTATGGCTACACCTTC | CSASKQGAGYGYTF
TRBJ1-2 | TRBV6-6 | TRBD1 | - | TGTGCCAGCAGTTGGACAGGGGGCTCTGGCTACACCTTC | CASSWTGGSGYTF
TRBJ1-3 | TRBV5-1 | TRBD1 | few | TGCGCCAGCCAAAAAGGGACAGGGGGGAACACCATATATTTT | CASQKGTGGNTIYF
TRBJ1-1 | TRBV10-3 | - | - | TGTGCCATCACCCCGCGGCAGGGGAACACTGAAGCTTTCTTT | CAITPRQGNTEAFF
TRBJ2-2 | TRBV7-6 | TRBD2 | - | TGTGCGAAGCGGGATAACACCGGGGAGCTGTTTTTT | CAKRDNTGELFF
TRBJ1-1 | TRBV19 | TRBD1 | - | TGTGCCAGTAGTCCCCTCACGGGACAGTCGAACACTGAAGCTTTCTTT | CASSPLTGQSNTEAFF
TRBJ2-5 | TRBV11-2 | TRBD1 | - | TGTGCCAGCAGCTTACACGGGACAGCCCAAGAGACCCAGTACTTC | CASSLHGTAQETQYF
TRBJ1-2 | TRBV2 | TRBD1 | - | TGTGCCAGCAGTCGACAGGGGAACCCCTCTAACTATGGCTACACCTTC | CASSRQGNPSNYGYTF
TRBJ1-6 | TRBV30 | TRBD1 | - | TGTGCCTGGGGCCGGACAGGGAATTCACCCCTCCACTTT | CAWGRTGNSPLHF
TRBJ1-6 | TRBV27 | - | - | TGTGCCAGCAGTTTAACTCTACTCAGGTCACCCCTCCACTTT | CASSLTLLRSPLHF
TRBJ2-2 | TRBV5-1 | - | - | TGCGCCAGCAGCTTGTCGGGTCTAGAGAACTTACGGAACGGGGAGCTGTTTTTT | CASSLSGLENLRNGELFF